This TCR beta chain is drawn from a study of blood T cell repertoires in COVID-19. Study information: In each case, the material was cDNA or gDNA derived from T cells, B-cell-depleted T cells, or PBMCs.

Looked up from germline, CDR1 is KGHDR and CDR2 is SFDVKD. Unmatched junction bases numbered 13, after V lost 3 bases and J lost 7 bases. The CDR3 runs to 18 residues. Here immunoSEQ multiplex PCR was the method, and the copy in TCRdb shows in-frame clones only, minus some. The data show 350,000 to 400,000 clones, roughly nine tenths seen once. Source material: PBMCs or T cells enriched from blood (not recorded which). This chain connects TRBV24-1 to TRBJ2-1; 11 bases line up with TRBD2. This receptor was taken from a woman in her thirties or forties who had been exposed to COVID-19. CDR3 coding DNA: TGTGCCACCAGTGATCCCCTCGGTCTAGCGGGAGGTCATAATGAGCAGTTCTTC. Its protein is CATSDPLGLAGGHNEQFF.